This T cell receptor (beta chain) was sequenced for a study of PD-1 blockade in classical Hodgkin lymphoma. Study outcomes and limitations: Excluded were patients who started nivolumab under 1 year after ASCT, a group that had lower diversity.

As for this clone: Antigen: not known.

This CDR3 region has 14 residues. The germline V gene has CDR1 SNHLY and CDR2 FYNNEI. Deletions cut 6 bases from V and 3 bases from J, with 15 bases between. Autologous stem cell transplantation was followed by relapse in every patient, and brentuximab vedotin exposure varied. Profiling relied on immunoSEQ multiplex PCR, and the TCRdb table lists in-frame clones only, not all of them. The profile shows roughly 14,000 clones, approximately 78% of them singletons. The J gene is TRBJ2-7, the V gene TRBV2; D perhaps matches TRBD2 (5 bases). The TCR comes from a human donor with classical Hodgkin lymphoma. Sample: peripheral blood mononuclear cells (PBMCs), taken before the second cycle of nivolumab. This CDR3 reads CASRELLESYEQYF. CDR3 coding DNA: TGTGCCAGCAGGGAACTACTAGAGAGCTACGAGCAGTACTTC.